The clone carrying this T cell receptor beta chain was seen only a few times. Antigen specificity is unknown. With 1 base removed from V and 5 bases from J, the gap between germline ends came to 6 bases. There are 13 residues in the CDR3. The germline V gene has CDR1 LNHNV and CDR2 YYDKDF (reference sequence). This specimen belongs to a study of shared clonotypes between healthy human individuals. Study results and limitations: Estimated richness values were generally larger in naive subsets than in memory subsets. Only blood was sampled, and tissue TCR repertoires likely differ from blood ones. Relative to their counterparts shared across all four donors, non-shared clonotypes exhibited diminished generation probabilities.

Assay: immunoSEQ multiplex PCR; the TCRdb copy retains only in-frame clones and omits some. The sample records under 850,000 clones, 92% being singletons. Naive CD8 cells were CD45RO-negative, positively selected for CCR7, excluding terminally differentiated effector memory CD45RA+ cells. Donors, healthy HIV-negative adults, lacked recent acute infections or vaccinations. Material: naive CD8+ T cells sorted from blood. This TCR was recovered from a young man in good health. V is TRBV15 and J is TRBJ1-5; D remains unclear. This CDR3 is CATSRVPDQPQHF. DNA for the CDR3: TGTGCCACCAGCAGAGTCCCAGATCAGCCCCAGCATTTT.